A single sample is the source of the 12 T cell receptor beta chains below, sequenced in a study of blood T cell repertoires in COVID-19. TCRdb's copy holds only in-frame clones and misses some; the assay was immunoSEQ multiplex PCR. The sample yields 85,000 to 120,000 clones, about 79% seen once. Sequenced sample: peripheral blood. The receptors originated from an elderly man with COVID-19, enrolled during active disease.

The chain recombines TRBV5-1 with TRBJ1-2, with D unresolved. Germline values: CDR1 SGHRS, CDR2 YFSETQ. The CDR3 consists of 13 residues. V lost 0 bases and J 6 bases, leaving 9 bases between the germline ends. CDR3 sequence reads: CASSLVGSHGYTF. DNA of the CDR3: TGCGCCAGCAGCTTGGTGGGGAGCCATGGCTACACCTTC.

The rearrangement uses TRBV5-1 and TRBJ2-7, with a possible D match to TRBD2 (5 bases). The V and J ends lost 0 bases and 7 bases respectively, with 11 bases between them. Germline V gene data show CDR1 as SGHRS and CDR2 as YFSETQ. CDR3 size: 13 residues. The chain's CDR3 is CASSLGRLREQYF. CDR3 coding DNA: TGCGCCAGCAGCTTGGGCAGACTACGGGAGCAGTACTTC.

The chain combines TRBV28 with TRBJ2-1; the match to TRBD2 covers 10 bases. The CDR3 is made up of 15 amino acids. The germline CDR1 and CDR2 sequences are MDHEN and SYDVKM. The V gene end was trimmed by 2 bases and the J gene end by 6 bases; junction bases not matched to a gene: 4. CDR3 nucleotide sequence: TGTGCCAGCAGTTTAGCGGGACTAGCGTCCAATGAGCAGTTCTTC. Protein sequence: CASSLAGLASNEQFF.

The chain is built from TRBV27 and TRBJ2-5; 10 bases line up with TRBD1. This CDR3 has 14 residues. Trimming removed 5 bases from V and 1 base from J; junction bases left unmatched: 1. Germline V gene sequence: CDR1 MNHEY, CDR2 SMNVEV (reference sequence). Here the CDR3 reads CASSRDRGQETQYF. CDR3 nucleotide sequence: TGTGCCAGCAGTCGGGACAGGGGCCAAGAGACCCAGTACTTC.

The CDR3 DNA sequence: TGCGCCAGCAGCCAACAGCGCCGTGGGACCGGGGAGCTGTTTTTT. Translation gives CASSQQRRGTGELFF. This chain joins TRBV4-3 and TRBJ2-2; no clear D. The CDR3 runs to 15 residues. Trimming took off 2 bases at V and 5 bases at J, with 12 bases between the two ends. Germline lookup yields CDR1 LGHNA and CDR2 YSLEER.

In its sample, this clone was seen once. The V call is TRBV7-3, the J call TRBJ1-5; D gene unclear. This CDR3 spans 14 amino acids. V shed 2 bases and J shed 4 bases, with 9 bases lying between them. Germline V gene data show CDR1 as SGHTA and CDR2 as FQGTGA. The chain's CDR3 is CASSLHSLNQPQHF. CDR3 bases: TGTGCCAGCAGCTTACACTCGCTTAATCAGCCCCAGCATTTT.

The genes are TRBV12-3 or TRBV12-4 and TRBJ1-1; D unresolved. The CDR3 runs to 12 residues. The CDR3 nucleotides read TGTGCTACACTATCTCTGAACACTGAAGCTTTCTTT. It encodes CATLSLNTEAFF.

This clone showed up just once. The chain employs TRBV28 and TRBJ2-7; tentatively, D is TRBD2 (5 bases). Trimming removed 2 bases from V and 4 bases from J, with 6 bases in between. This CDR3 spans 12 amino acids. Germline CDR1 and CDR2: MDHEN and SYDVKM. CDR3 sequence reads: CASSLAGYEQYF. CDR3 sequence (DNA): TGTGCCAGCAGTTTAGCGGGTTACGAGCAGTACTTC.

In nucleotides, the CDR3 is TGTGCCAGCAGCTTCTCCGGGATTCAAGAGACCCAGTACTTC. As protein: CASSFSGIQETQYF. The chain has TRBV9 and TRBJ2-5; weak D call: TRBD2 (5 bases). CDR1 and CDR2 from the germline V gene are SGDLS and YYNGEE. The CDR3 is 14 residues long. Trimming took off 4 bases at V and 2 bases at J, with 12 bases between the two ends.

The genes are TRBV5-1 and TRBJ1-3; perhaps TRBD1 as D (6 bases). CDR3 length equals 15 residues. Germline-derived CDR1 and CDR2 are SGHRS and YFSETQ. Trimming left V 3 bases short and J 0 bases short, with 10 bases between. CDR3 sequence: CASSSTGLSGNTIYF. The CDR3 DNA sequence: TGCGCCAGCAGCTCAACAGGGCTCTCTGGAAACACCATATATTTT. The variable domain in full, completed from reference TRBV5-1 and TRBJ1-3, reads KAGVTQTPRYLIKTRGQQVTLSCSPISGHRSVSWYQQTPGQGLQFLFEYFSETQRNKGNFPGRFSGRQFSNSRSEMNVSTLELGDSALYLCASSSTGLSGNTIYFGEGSWLTVV.

The chain links TRBV6-6 to TRBJ1-5; D uncertain. The CDR3 extends over 15 amino acids. The germline V and J ends were trimmed by 5 bases and 1 base, with 12 bases remaining between them. Germline CDR1 is MNHNY and CDR2 is SVGAGI (reference sequence). The CDR3 coding sequence is TGTGCCAGCAGTACCTCGGGTTGGAGCAATCAGCCCCAGCATTTT. Protein product: CASSTSGWSNQPQHF.

V gene TRBV5-4 combines with J gene TRBJ2-2; tentatively, D is TRBD2 (5 bases). V was clipped by 0 bases and J by 5 bases, with 11 bases between them. The CDR3 sequence is 15 residues long. From germline, CDR1 is SGHNT and CDR2 YYREEE (reference sequence). This CDR3 reads CASSLGGPGTGELFF. For the CDR3, the DNA is TGTGCCAGCAGCTTGGGAGGGCCGGGGACCGGGGAGCTGTTTTTT.